In this sample, the clone carrying this T cell receptor (beta chain) turned up many times. Its antigen is not known. What was amplified from RNA transcripts were TCR beta CDR3 regions. The TCR CDR3 first-round RT-PCR relied on the HTBI primer set. MiXCR was run by TCRdb on the multiplex PCR reads, yielding one entry per CDR3 protein. The repertoire holds 300,000 to 450,000 distinct CDR3 sequences, with about 15% as singletons. Looked up from germline, CDR1 is MNHEY and CDR2 is SVGEGT. The CDR3 runs 15 residues. The V end was cut by 2 bases, the J end by 2 bases, with 10 bases between. The data originate from a study of T cells in Graves' hyperthyroidism and ophthalmopathy. Study summary: Before treatment of any kind, peripheral blood was taken at initial diagnosis. Study results and limitations: Separation of ophthalmopathy from stable hyperthyroidism was achieved by a 13 V-J model. Median prediction lead before ophthalmopathy onset was about 6.5 months with the model.

V and J are TRBV6-2 or TRBV6-3 and TRBJ1-5; tentatively, D is TRBD1 (5 bases). The sample consisted of blood. The TCR comes from a woman aged 18-29 years with Graves' hyperthyroidism that later progressed to Graves' ophthalmopathy. CDR3: CASSYRGGGNQPQHF. The CDR3 region has the DNA TGTGCCAGCAGTTACCGGGGCGGGGGCAATCAGCCCCAGCATTTT.